A single T cell receptor (beta chain) is shown here with its context. This sample was taken from a study of control samples from healthy donors and cancer patients. The assay was immunoSEQ multiplex PCR, and TCRdb's table has in-frame clones only and misses some. This sample has 40,000 to 55,000 clones, with over 90% found just once. The CDR3 contains 15 residues. Germline CDR1 GTSNPN, CDR2 SVGIG (reference sequence). Unmatched junction bases numbered 10, after V lost 3 bases and J lost 3 bases. The clonotype comes from a woman between 45 and 60 years old with head and neck cancer. The chain combines TRBV30 with TRBJ2-7, with TRBD1 matching over 8 bases. Sequences were obtained from PBMCs. This CDR3 is CAWRRSDRGDYEQYF. In nucleotides, the CDR3 is TGTGCCTGGAGAAGAAGTGACAGGGGTGACTACGAGCAGTACTTC.